Listed here are 28 T cell receptor beta chains from one sample, sequenced in a study of graft-versus-host responses after intestinal transplantation. Their specific antigens are unknown. The table came from immunoSEQ multiplex PCR; TCRdb's copy has only in-frame clones and leaves some out. The sample includes fewer than 90,000 clones, about 95% of them seen just once. The sample was unstimulated CD4+ T cells sorted from spleen or lymph node cells, taken before transplant. These receptors originate from a human donor who was the organ donor for an intestinal transplant.

The CDR3 nucleotides are TGCGCCAGCAGCTTGCAGGGATACACTGAAGCTTTCTTT. It encodes CASSLQGYTEAFF. The V call is TRBV5-1, the J call TRBJ1-1; D may be TRBD1 (5 bases). This CDR3 contains 13 residues. Germline V lookup: CDR1 SGHRS, CDR2 YFSETQ. V lost 1 base to trimming and J lost 3 bases, with 7 bases between them.

The V call is TRBV7-8, the J call TRBJ1-1; D not resolved. CDR3 length: 13 amino acids. V was cut by 5 bases and J by 2 bases, with 9 bases left in between. CDR1 SGHVS and CDR2 FQNEAQ come from the germline V gene. CDR3 in amino acids: CASSAGGNTEAFF. The CDR3 nucleotides are TGTGCCAGCAGCGCCGGAGGTAACACTGAAGCTTTCTTT.

Concerning this clone itself: Other nucleotide sequences in the sample specify the same CDR3. This rearrangement joins TRBV5-1 to TRBJ2-6, with D unclear. CDR3 length equals 14 residues. Germline V CDR1 and CDR2: SGHRS, YFSETQ. V was pared by 1 base and J by 1 base, with 3 bases between. CDR3 protein: CASSLRSGANVLTF. Written as DNA, the CDR3 is TGCGCCAGCAGCTTGAGATCTGGGGCCAACGTCCTGACTTTC.

The chain links TRBV12-5 to TRBJ2-7; tentatively, D is TRBD1 (5 bases). The CDR3 covers 16 residues. CDR1 LGHNT and CDR2 FRNRAP come from the germline V gene. V lost 5 bases, J lost 1 base, and 18 bases lay in between. The CDR3 spells CASGLQKGSASYEQYF. The DNA of the CDR3 is TGTGCTAGTGGTCTCCAGAAGGGGTCAGCATCCTACGAGCAGTACTTC.

The sample holds one count of this clone. The chain carries TRBV12-5 and TRBJ2-3, with a possible D match to TRBD2 (6 bases). Germline CDR1 LGHNT, CDR2 FRNRAP. The CDR3 length is 15 residues. The V end lost 3 bases, the J end lost 4 bases, and 14 bases lay between the germline ends. The DNA of the CDR3 is TGTGCTAGTGGTTTAGGGCTAGCGATATCAGATACGCAGTATTTT. Amino acids: CASGLGLAISDTQYF.

This chain connects TRBV30 to TRBJ2-1, with D unclear. V was cut by 5 bases and J by 0 bases, with 8 bases left in between. This CDR3 contains 13 residues. In germline, CDR1 is GTSNPN, CDR2 SVGIG (reference sequence). The CDR3 coding sequence is TGTGCCTGGGCCCGAAGCTCCTACAATGAGCAGTTCTTC. Amino acids: CAWARSSYNEQFF.

The J gene is TRBJ2-3, the V gene TRBV5-1; maybe TRBD2 (5 bases). Germline V gene lookup returns CDR1 SGHRS and CDR2 YFSETQ. Trimming shortened V by 4 bases and J by 5 bases, and 17 bases separated the two germline ends. The CDR3 spans 15 residues. CDR3 in amino acids: CASSTWAGEGDTQYF. The CDR3 DNA is TGCGCCAGCAGCACCTGGGCGGGCGAGGGAGATACGCAGTATTTT. The full variable domain, its missing parts supplied by reference TRBV5-1 and TRBJ2-3, is KAGVTQTPRYLIKTRGQQVTLSCSPISGHRSVSWYQQTPGQGLQFLFEYFSETQRNKGNFPGRFSGRQFSNSRSEMNVSTLELGDSALYLCASSTWAGEGDTQYFGPGTRLTVL.

This chain connects TRBV5-4 to TRBJ2-3; D possibly corresponds to TRBD1 (6 bases). This CDR3 is built from 17 residues. Trimming removed 4 bases from V and 5 bases from J, with 23 bases in between. Germline values: CDR1 SGHNT, CDR2 YYREEE (reference sequence). CDR3 protein: CASSPHAPGQSRDTQYF. The DNA of the CDR3 is TGTGCCAGCAGCCCTCATGCGCCCGGACAGTCCAGAGATACGCAGTATTTT.

The chain joins TRBV4-3 to TRBJ1-4; 7 nucleotides agree with TRBD1. CDR1 and CDR2 (germline): LGHNA, YSLEER. V lost 6 bases to trimming and J lost 8 bases; unmatched junction nucleotides: 27. The CDR3 has 20 amino acids. The CDR3 nucleotides are TGCGCCAGCAGACGGGTGCGTCCGGGACAGTATCCGCAACTAGGCGAAAAACTGTTTTTT. Its translation: CASRRVRPGQYPQLGEKLFF.

The chain carries TRBV13 and TRBJ2-1, with 8 nucleotides matching TRBD1. The CDR3 has 18 residues. Per the germline V gene, CDR1 is PRHDT and CDR2 is FYEKMQ (reference sequence). The V segment lost 5 bases and the J segment 2 bases; nucleotides outside the gene matches: 14. The CDR3 loop is CASSGGTGRQRPYNEQFF. The CDR3 DNA follows: TGTGCCAGCAGCGGTGGGACAGGCCGGCAGAGGCCCTACAATGAGCAGTTCTTC.

The chain uses TRBV28 and TRBJ2-7; D gene unclear. The CDR3 length is 14 residues. V was cut by 0 bases and J by 3 bases, with 9 bases left in between. The germline V gene encodes CDR1 MDHEN and CDR2 SYDVKM. The DNA for the CDR3 is TGTGCCAGCAGTTTATGGGGCAGCATCTACGAGCAGTACTTC. This sequence encodes CASSLWGSIYEQYF.

The chain joins TRBV30 to TRBJ1-2; 7 bases match TRBD1. Trimming removed 5 bases from V and 4 bases from J; junction bases left unmatched: 7. CDR3 size: 13 residues. Germline CDR1 and CDR2: GTSNPN and SVGIG (reference sequence). CDR3 nucleotide sequence: TGTGCCTGGGGGACAGCAGTTTCCTATGGCTACACCTTC. Translating gives CAWGTAVSYGYTF.

The CDR3 DNA is TGTGCCAGCAGCTCCTCGCTAGCGGGGTCCTCCTACGAGCAGTACTTC. This codes for CASSSSLAGSSYEQYF. The genes are TRBV7-2 and TRBJ2-7; TRBD2 aligns across 9 bases. In germline, CDR1 is SGHTA, CDR2 FQGNSA. V lost 4 bases, J lost 0 bases, and 7 bases stayed unmatched. The CDR3 spans 16 residues.

The genes are TRBV28 and TRBJ2-5; tentative D call: TRBD2 (6 bases). The V and J ends lost 4 bases and 4 bases respectively, with 10 bases between them. CDR1 and CDR2 (germline): MDHEN, SYDVKM. This CDR3 is 13 amino acids long. The CDR3 reads CASSYWGVETQYF. The CDR3 nucleotides are TGTGCCAGCAGTTATTGGGGGGTAGAGACCCAGTACTTC.

CDR3 coding DNA: TGTGCCAGCAGCTTAACAGGGCTGAGAGGAAACACCATATATTTT. Its translation: CASSLTGLRGNTIYF. The rearrangement joins TRBV7-2 to TRBJ1-3; TRBD1 might be the D (6 bases). Germline CDR1 SGHTA, CDR2 FQGNSA. The CDR3 extends over 15 amino acids. The V end lost 2 bases, the J end lost 4 bases, and 12 bases lay between the germline ends.

This clone was seen a single time. The gene calls are TRBV15 and TRBJ1-4; D uncertain. Deletions cut 0 bases from V and 8 bases from J, with 13 bases between. CDR3 length: 15 amino acids. Germline lookup yields CDR1 LNHNV and CDR2 YYDKDF (reference sequence). CDR3 residues: CATSRDLQSGEKLFF. CDR3 bases: TGTGCCACCAGCAGAGATTTACAGTCTGGCGAAAAACTGTTTTTT.

The J gene is TRBJ2-7, the V gene TRBV27; D ambiguous. Trimming took off 5 bases at V and 7 bases at J, with 15 bases between the two ends. This CDR3 is 13 amino acids long. The V gene's germline CDR1 is MNHEY and CDR2 SMNVEV (reference sequence). CDR3 amino acids: CASSPNRLMEQYF. In DNA form, the CDR3 reads TGTGCCAGCAGTCCCAATAGGCTAATGGAGCAGTACTTC.

The CDR3 DNA reads TGTGCCAGCAGTCCCCTCTCCGGTCTCACAGATCCATATGGCTACACCTTC. Translating it yields CASSPLSGLTDPYGYTF. The chain couples TRBV27 to TRBJ1-2, with D uncertain. Trimming stripped 5 bases from V and 5 bases from J, with 24 bases between. The length of the CDR3 is 17 residues. Per the germline V gene, CDR1 is MNHEY and CDR2 is SMNVEV (reference sequence).

The chain has TRBV7-2 and TRBJ2-7, with D tentatively TRBD1 (6 bases). Germline CDR1 reads SGHTA; CDR2 reads FQGNSA. The V gene lost 5 bases and the J gene lost 4 bases, with 6 bases spanning the gap. The CDR3 consists of 11 residues. In DNA, the CDR3 is TGTGCCAGCAGCAGGGGGTACGAGCAGTACTTC. Its protein is CASSRGYEQYF. The complete variable domain, with remaining parts taken from reference TRBV7-2 and TRBJ2-7, reads GAGVSQSPSNKVTEKGKDVELRCDPISGHTALYWYRQSLGQGLEFLIYFQGNSAPDKSGLPSDRFSAERTGGSVSTLTIQRTQQEDSAVYLCASSRGYEQYFGPGTRLTVT.

The genes are TRBV4-2 and TRBJ1-2; the match to TRBD1 covers 7 bases. The CDR3 spans 12 residues. In germline, CDR1 is LGHNA, CDR2 YNFKEQ. Losses at the gene ends were 0 bases for V and 8 bases for J; bases not matched to a gene: 0. The CDR3 nucleotides read TGTGCCAGCAGCCAAGACAGGGGGGGCTACACCTTC. Translating it yields CASSQDRGGYTF.

The chain recombines TRBV18 with TRBJ1-4; 8 nucleotides match TRBD1. This CDR3 is built from 16 residues. V gave up 1 base and J gave up 7 bases; unmatched junction bases: 8. Per the germline V gene, CDR1 is KGHSH and CDR2 is LQKENI. The CDR3 DNA sequence: TGTGCCAGCTCACCACTTTCGACAGGGGAGGGTGAAAAACTGTTTTTT. This gives the protein CASSPLSTGEGEKLFF.

CDR3 bases: TGTGCCAGCAGCAAGGGAGTTGACACCGGGGAGCTGTTTTTT. Its protein is CASSKGVDTGELFF. The chain couples TRBV21-1 to TRBJ2-2; TRBD2, as called in the table, went unchecked against the DNA. TRBV21-1 corresponds to a pseudogene. This CDR3 region has 14 residues.

This rearrangement joins TRBV5-6 to TRBJ2-5, with TRBD2 matching over 9 bases. In germline, CDR1 is SGHDT, CDR2 YYEEEE. The CDR3 totals 17 residues. The V and J ends lost 3 bases and 5 bases, in that order; junction bases with no gene match: 14. The CDR3 spells CASSSILAGTPGETQYF. The CDR3 DNA reads as TGTGCCAGCAGCTCAATTCTAGCGGGAACGCCTGGGGAGACCCAGTACTTC.

The CDR3 coding sequence is TGTGCCAGCAGTCAAGGGGGACAGGGGGTGGAGACCCAGTACTTC. It codes for CASSQGGQGVETQYF. This chain joins TRBV28 and TRBJ2-5, with 11 bases lining up with TRBD1. This CDR3 comprises 15 residues. The trim removed 5 bases at V and 5 bases at J, leaving 7 bases unmatched. Germline CDR1 and CDR2: MDHEN and SYDVKM.

This sequence joins TRBV5-1 and TRBJ2-5, with 8 nucleotides matching TRBD1. V lost 4 bases and J lost 4; bases outside the gene matches: 6. CDR1 SGHRS and CDR2 YFSETQ come from the germline V gene. The CDR3 is 14 residues long. The DNA of the CDR3 is TGCGCCAGCAGCCCGGGACAGGCGTCAGAGACCCAGTACTTC. Its protein product is CASSPGQASETQYF.

CDR3 nucleotides: TGTGCCAGCAGGGCGACTAGCGAAGCAAATACGCAGTATTTT. Translating it yields CASRATSEANTQYF. This chain joins TRBV6-1 and TRBJ2-3; 8 positions match TRBD2. Unmatched junction bases numbered 9, after V lost 6 bases and J lost 7 bases. Germline CDR1 reads MNHNS; CDR2 reads SASEGT. This CDR3 contains 14 residues.

The J gene is TRBJ1-4, the V gene TRBV18, with TRBD1 matching over 9 bases. The germline gives CDR1 KGHSH, CDR2 LQKENI. This CDR3 is built from 15 residues. The trim removed 5 bases at V and 6 bases at J, leaving 7 bases unmatched. CDR3 protein: CASSATTGGDEKLFF. The CDR3 bases are TGTGCCAGCTCAGCTACGACAGGGGGTGATGAAAAACTGTTTTTT.

The chain is built from TRBV2 and TRBJ1-2, with 7 nucleotides matching TRBD1. J lost 4 bases, V lost 8 bases, and 10 bases had no gene match. Germline CDR1 SNHLY, CDR2 FYNNEI. This CDR3 has 14 residues. The CDR3 here is CASRPRQGPYGYTF. The CDR3 nucleotides read TGTGCCAGCCGCCCGAGACAGGGACCCTATGGCTACACCTTC. The full variable domain, rest sourced from reference TRBV2 and TRBJ1-2, is EPEVTQTPSHQVTQMGQEVILRCVPISNHLYFYWYRQILGQKVEFLVSFYNNEISEKSEIFDDQFSVERPDGSNFTLKIRSTKLEDSAMYFCASRPRQGPYGYTFGSGTRLTVV.